Below are 20 T cell receptor beta chains sequenced from a single sample in a study of T cells generated in artificial thymic organoids. Semi-nested PCR with reverse primers in the TRAC or TRBC constant regions amplified each chain separately. One entry per CDR3 protein results from TCRdb running MiXCR on the 5' RACE reads. Of about 3,300 distinct CDR3 sequences in the sample, approximately 31% were seen once. Material: naive CD8+ T cells from blood. Subset noted: CD3+TCRalphabeta+CD8SP T cells; for blood, CD45RO-CCR7+ naive CD8+ T cells. The source is a human donor who gave cord blood stem cells for thymic organoid culture, a cardiac surgery patient who gave postnatal thymus, or a blood donor (not recorded which).

A few counts support this clonotype. The J gene is TRBJ2-1, the V gene TRBV9; D might be TRBD2 (5 bases). This CDR3 comprises 13 residues. Trimming took off 4 bases at V and 10 bases at J, with 15 bases between the two ends. CDR1 SGDLS and CDR2 YYNGEE come from the germline V gene. DNA of the CDR3: TGTGCCAGCAGCTTCGGCGGTGGCGGGGAGCAGTTCTTC. This gives the protein CASSFGGGGEQFF.

With respect to this clonotype: This may arise from a read error, as a much more abundant clone is one base away. The gene calls are TRBV9 and TRBJ2-5, with D possibly called TRBD1 or TRBD2 (5 bases each). Germline assignment: CDR1 SGDLS and CDR2 YYNGEE. The CDR3 has 15 residues. The CDR3: CAGSVAPGREETQYF. The CDR3 nucleotides are TGTGCCGGCAGCGTAGCCCCGGGACGAGAAGAGACCCAGTACTTC.

This clonotype is deemed medium-sized (0.01 to 0.1%). The genes are TRBV7-2 and TRBJ2-3; D tentatively fits TRBD1 or TRBD2 (5 bases each). The ends were cut back, 4 bases at V and 0 bases at J, with 11 bases in the middle. The V gene's germline CDR1 is SGHTA and CDR2 FQGNSA. CDR3 length: 15 amino acids. Written as DNA, the CDR3 is TGTGCCAGCAGCTCCAGGGACCTCAGCACAGATACGCAGTATTTT. Protein sequence: CASSSRDLSTDTQYF. Together with reference TRBV7-2 and TRBJ2-3, the CDR3 gives the full variable domain: GAGVSQSPSNKVTEKGKDVELRCDPISGHTALYWYRQSLGQGLEFLIYFQGNSAPDKSGLPSDRFSAERTGGSVSTLTIQRTQQEDSAVYLCASSSRDLSTDTQYFGPGTRLTVL.

This chain links TRBV9 with TRBJ2-7; D perhaps matches TRBD2 (6 bases). The CDR3 contains 14 residues. Trimming pared 3 bases from V and 2 bases from J, leaving 12 bases between. CDR1 is SGDLS and CDR2 is YYNGEE in the germline V gene. The CDR3 here is CASSAAAGPYEQYF. In DNA, the CDR3 is TGTGCCAGCAGCGCAGCGGCGGGGCCCTACGAGCAGTACTTC.

About this clonotype: A read error is possible here, since a much larger clone lies one base away. This chain connects TRBV7-9 to TRBJ2-4, with D hard to call. The CDR3 has 11 amino acids. CDR1 is SEHNR and CDR2 is FQNEAQ in the germline V gene (reference sequence). This chain's CDR3 is CASSLGNIQHF. The CDR3 nucleotides read TGTGCCAGCAGCCTGGGGAACATTCAGCACTTC.

This clonotype was seen only a few times. Compared with germline, one end of the junction differs, possibly owing to a read error. The chain's CDR3 is CATRDSGTNVLTF. The CDR3 DNA reads TGTGCCACCAGAGACTCTGGGACCAACGTCCTGACTTTC. The V and J genes are TRBV15 and TRBJ2-6; D is undetermined. The CDR3 is made up of 13 amino acids. Germline values: CDR1 LNHNV, CDR2 YYDKDF (reference sequence).

Comments on this clonotype: This sequence may be a read error, since a much larger clone differs from it by one base. The chain employs TRBV5-1 and TRBJ2-1; TRBD2 matches at 7 bases. Per germline, CDR1 SGHRS and CDR2 YFSETQ. Trimming cost V 4 bases and J 6 bases; bases outside gene matches: 13. The CDR3 loop spans 16 amino acids. The CDR3 here is CASSLWTCGSVNEQFF. Here the CDR3 DNA reads TGCGCCAGCAGCCTATGGACTTGCGGGAGTGTCAATGAGCAGTTCTTC.

Note on this clonotype: One base away lies a much larger clone, so this may be a sequencing read error. The genes are TRBV7-9 and TRBJ2-4; D unclear. Germline lookup yields CDR1 SEHNR and CDR2 FQNEAQ (reference sequence). CDR3 length equals 11 residues. The CDR3 loop is CASSLGNIKYF. The DNA for the CDR3 is TGTGCCAGCAGCCTGGGGAACATTAAGTACTTC.

This clonotype appeared a few times. The chain joins TRBV4-3 to TRBJ2-1, with 11 bases matching TRBD2. The CDR3 covers 17 residues. Germline trimming cut 4 bases from V and 0 bases from J; bases unmatched to any gene: 5. CDR1 LGHNA and CDR2 YSLEER come from the germline V gene. The CDR3 here is CASSPTSGGLSYNEQFF. The CDR3 DNA reads TGCGCCAGCAGCCCTACTAGCGGGGGCCTCTCCTACAATGAGCAGTTCTTC.

The V call is TRBV6-2 or TRBV6-3, the J call TRBJ1-5, with D perhaps matching TRBD1 (5 bases). The CDR3 loop spans 15 amino acids. V was clipped by 0 bases and J by 6 bases, with 12 bases between them. The germline V gene encodes CDR1 MNHEY and CDR2 SVGEGT. DNA of the CDR3: TGTGCCAGCAGTTACTCGGACGGAGGGGTTCAGCCCCAGCATTTT. As protein: CASSYSDGGVQPQHF.

V is TRBV27 and J is TRBJ2-7; TRBD2 agrees at 16 bases. The ends lost 0 bases at V and 0 bases at J; junction bases unmatched: 5. The CDR3 runs to 19 residues. Looked up from germline, CDR1 is MNHEY and CDR2 is SMNVEV (reference sequence). The CDR3 DNA reads TGTGCCAGCAGTTTATCCTCGGGACTAGCGGGAGGGTCCTCCTACGAGCAGTACTTC. Protein product: CASSLSSGLAGGSSYEQYF.

Within the sample, this clonotype is large. The chain couples TRBV5-1 to TRBJ2-5; 9 bases fit TRBD1. Trimming removed 6 bases from V and 5 bases from J; junction bases left unmatched: 8. The germline gives CDR1 SGHRS, CDR2 YFSETQ. The CDR3 spans 14 residues. CDR3 sequence (DNA): TGCGCCAGCACCGGGGACAGGGCTGTTGAGACCCAGTACTTC. The encoded protein is CASTGDRAVETQYF.

The chain links TRBV2 to TRBJ2-2, with a possible D match to TRBD1 (5 bases). The germline V gene has CDR1 SNHLY and CDR2 FYNNEI. V was cut by 10 bases and J by 2 bases, with 14 bases left in between. The CDR3 runs 14 residues. DNA for the CDR3: TGTGCCATACAGGCTCCAGAAAACACCGGGGAGCTGTTTTTT. It translates to CAIQAPENTGELFF.

V is TRBV5-1 and J is TRBJ2-1; 12 bases are shared with TRBD2. Germline V gene data show CDR1 as SGHRS and CDR2 as YFSETQ. V was clipped by 4 bases and J by 0 bases; unmatched bases: 17. The CDR3 consists of 21 residues. The CDR3 spells CASSIVGGTSGLRSSYNEQFF. In DNA form, the CDR3 reads TGCGCCAGCAGCATAGTCGGAGGGACTAGCGGGCTTCGTAGCTCCTACAATGAGCAGTTCTTC.

Within the sample, this clonotype is medium-sized. The chain joins TRBV5-5 to TRBJ2-1, with a tentative D call TRBD2 (5 bases). Germline values: CDR1 SGHKS, CDR2 YYEKEE (reference sequence). This CDR3 has 14 amino acids. Trimming left V 4 bases short and J 12 bases short, with 20 bases between. The CDR3: CASSPARGSEGQFF. CDR3 nucleotide sequence: TGTGCCAGCAGCCCCGCTCGCGGAAGCGAGGGGCAGTTCTTC.

Within the sample, this clonotype is medium-sized. J is TRBJ1-1 and V is TRBV6-2 or TRBV6-3; D is ambiguous. The germline V gene encodes CDR1 MNHEY and CDR2 SVGEGT. The CDR3 covers 12 residues. Deletions cut 2 bases from V and 6 bases from J, with 7 bases between. CDR3 nucleotides: TGTGCCAGCAGTTACCCCCCGCCTGAAGCTTTCTTT. Translated: CASSYPPPEAFF.

This clonotype qualifies as medium-sized. Compared with germline, one end of the junction differs, possibly owing to a read error. The V and J genes are TRBV7-9 and TRBJ2-7; no clear D gene. This CDR3 has 10 amino acids. Per the germline V gene, CDR1 is SEHNR and CDR2 is FQNEAQ (reference sequence). The CDR3 DNA reads TGTGCCAGCAGCTCCCACGAGCAGTACTTC. This translates into CASSSHEQYF.

V usage is TRBV20-1 and J usage is TRBJ2-1; 14 bases match TRBD2. There are 17 residues in the CDR3. CDR1 DFQATT and CDR2 SNEGSKA come from the germline V gene (reference sequence). Unmatched junction bases numbered 7, after V lost 0 bases and J lost 6 bases. The CDR3 is CSARDPGLAGVTNEQFF. DNA of the CDR3: TGCAGTGCTAGAGATCCGGGACTAGCGGGAGTCACCAATGAGCAGTTCTTC.

This clonotype is judged large. The chain couples TRBV20-1 to TRBJ2-3; the D call may be TRBD1 or TRBD2 (5 bases each). In germline, CDR1 is DFQATT, CDR2 SNEGSKA (reference sequence). Trimming removed 6 bases at V and 6 bases at J, with 19 bases between. The CDR3 spans 14 residues. In nucleotides, the CDR3 is TGCAGTGCCTGTGGACTGGGGCAAATGGATACGCAGTATTTT. Amino acid sequence: CSACGLGQMDTQYF.

This clonotype ranks as medium-sized. The rearrangement links TRBV9 to TRBJ2-3; tentative D call: TRBD1 (6 bases). Germline-derived CDR1 and CDR2 are SGDLS and YYNGEE. This CDR3 spans 14 amino acids. Trimming took 3 bases from V and 2 from J, leaving 10 bases between them. The CDR3 spells CASSEGDYTDTQYF. CDR3 nucleotides: TGTGCCAGCAGCGAGGGGGATTACACAGATACGCAGTATTTT.